Below are 27 T cell receptor beta chains sequenced from a single sample in a study of T cells after yellow fever vaccination. Via MiXCR, TCRdb re-called the 5' RACE reads, giving one row per CDR3 protein. The top ten hold about 15% of the sample, which has approximately 600,000 distinct CDR3 sequences, 9% to 15% seen once. This material consisted of PBMCs, taken on the day of the yellow fever booster vaccination. The receptor set was obtained from a man in his thirties or forties who received the YFV17D yellow fever vaccine.

The chain is built from TRBV5-1 and TRBJ2-1; no reliable D call. The CDR3 is 15 amino acids. V was trimmed by 4 bases and J by 4 bases, leaving 15 bases between them. From germline, CDR1 is SGHRS and CDR2 YFSETQ. The CDR3 DNA follows: TGCGCCAGCAGCAAGGACCTTCAACCTTACAATGAGCAGTTCTTC. It yields the protein CASSKDLQPYNEQFF.

This clonotype appeared a few times. J is TRBJ1-1 and V is TRBV7-2, with TRBD1 matching 7 bases. J was trimmed by 10 bases and V by 5 bases; bases with no gene match: 7. The CDR3 runs to 12 residues. The germline gives CDR1 SGHTA, CDR2 FQGNSA. The CDR3 is CASSRRSGGAFF. The CDR3 DNA reads TGTGCCAGCAGCCGCCGATCAGGGGGAGCTTTCTTT.

The chain couples TRBV5-1 to TRBJ2-2; 7 bases agree with TRBD2. With 7 bases clipped from V and 4 bases from J, the junction kept 10 bases outside the gene matches. The CDR3 is 15 amino acids. From germline, CDR1 is SGHRS and CDR2 YFSETQ. CDR3 nucleotide sequence: TGCGCCAGCGGAGGGCCATTAGCGGGCACCGGGGAGCTGTTTTTT. This sequence encodes CASGGPLAGTGELFF.

Turning to this clonotype: Given a much more abundant clone one base away, this may be a read error. CDR3 nucleotide sequence: TGTGCCAGCAGCTTAGAACTAGCTAGCACAGATACGCAGTATTTT. Residues: CASSLELASTDTQYF. This chain joins TRBV7-2 and TRBJ2-3, with a weak D call TRBD2 (6 bases). The CDR3 contains 15 residues. Germline V gene sequence: CDR1 SGHTA, CDR2 FQGNSA. Trimming removed 1 base from V and 0 bases from J, with 8 bases in between.

The chain carries TRBV3-1 and TRBJ2-2, with TRBD1 matching over 9 bases. With V trimmed by 1 base and J by 3 bases, 3 bases remained unmatched. The CDR3 spans 16 residues. CDR1 and CDR2 (germline): LGHDT, YNNKEL (reference sequence). The CDR3, as DNA: TGTGCCAGCAGCCAAGTCGGGACAGGGTACACCGGGGAGCTGTTTTTT. It specifies CASSQVGTGYTGELFF.

Regarding this clonotype: The germline gene is not matched at one end of the junction; a read error may be the cause. The V call is TRBV20-1, the J call TRBJ2-2; D not resolved. Germline CDR1 and CDR2: DFQATT and SNEGSKA (reference sequence). The length of the CDR3 is 14 residues. The CDR3 DNA reads TGCAGTGCTAGAGTTGGGCAAAACACCAGGGAGCTGTTTTTT. Translation gives CSARVGQNTRELFF.

This clonotype has only a few counts. This chain links TRBV14 with TRBJ2-2; D call uncertain. The germline V and J ends were trimmed by 0 bases and 5 bases, with 7 bases remaining between them. Germline V gene lookup returns CDR1 SGHDN and CDR2 FVKESK. CDR3 size: 14 residues. The CDR3: CASSQDIGTGELFF. The CDR3 coding sequence is TGTGCCAGCAGCCAAGATATAGGAACCGGGGAGCTGTTTTTT.

This clonotype was counted a few times. This chain connects TRBV7-2 to TRBJ2-5; 8 nucleotides match TRBD1. The CDR3 has 15 amino acids. The V gene end was trimmed by 0 bases and the J gene end by 2 bases; junction bases not matched to a gene: 2. Germline CDR1 is SGHTA and CDR2 is FQGNSA. Here the CDR3 reads CASSLARGRQETQYF. The CDR3 coding sequence is TGTGCCAGCAGCTTAGCCAGGGGGCGGCAAGAGACCCAGTACTTC.

The table lists this clonotype with a few counts. V is TRBV5-1 and J is TRBJ2-1; 13 bases map to TRBD2. Germline V gene lookup returns CDR1 SGHRS and CDR2 YFSETQ. This CDR3 has 19 residues. Germline trimming cut 0 bases from V and 0 bases from J; bases unmatched to any gene: 6. CDR3 in amino acids: CASSLGLAGGFSSYNEQFF. As DNA, the CDR3 is TGCGCCAGCAGCTTGGGACTAGCGGGAGGATTTAGCTCCTACAATGAGCAGTTCTTC. The variable domain in full, with the rest retrieved from reference TRBV5-1 and TRBJ2-1, is KAGVTQTPRYLIKTRGQQVTLSCSPISGHRSVSWYQQTPGQGLQFLFEYFSETQRNKGNFPGRFSGRQFSNSRSEMNVSTLELGDSALYLCASSLGLAGGFSSYNEQFFGPGTRLTVL.

This clonotype showed up just a few times. The chain joins TRBV4-2 to TRBJ2-3, with D perhaps being TRBD1 or TRBD2 (5 bases each). Germline V gives CDR1 LGHNA, CDR2 YNFKEQ. The CDR3 has 14 residues. Trimming removed 1 base at V and 0 bases at J, with 5 bases between. Here the CDR3 DNA reads TGTGCCAGCAGCCAAGGGGACAGCACAGATACGCAGTATTTT. This gives the protein CASSQGDSTDTQYF.

The chain links TRBV12-3 or TRBV12-4 to TRBJ1-1, with D unresolved. The CDR3 totals 10 residues. V lost 6 bases, J lost 10 bases, and 9 bases lay in between. In DNA, the CDR3 is TGTGCCAGCAGGGAGAGTGGAGCTTTCTTT. The encoded protein is CASRESGAFF.

This clonotype has ten or more counts. V and J are TRBV5-1 and TRBJ1-2; D is unresolved. This CDR3 comprises 12 residues. Trimming shortened V by 4 bases and J by 4 bases, and 8 bases separated the two germline ends. Germline loops: CDR1 SGHRS, CDR2 YFSETQ. The CDR3, as DNA: TGCGCCAGCAGCGCAAGGAGCTATGGCTACACCTTC. Residues: CASSARSYGYTF.

The chain uses TRBV5-6 and TRBJ2-1; 9 bases are shared with TRBD1. J gave up 4 bases and V 2 bases, and 10 bases lay outside the gene matches. CDR1 is SGHDT, CDR2 YYEEEE, per germline. The CDR3 is 17 amino acids. The CDR3 protein is CASSFLRGGTGYNEQFF. In DNA form, the CDR3 reads TGTGCCAGCAGCTTCCTGAGGGGCGGGACAGGGTACAATGAGCAGTTCTTC.

This clonotype was detected only a few times. This rearrangement joins TRBV20-1 to TRBJ2-7; D gene uncertain. Germline V gene data show CDR1 as DFQATT and CDR2 as SNEGSKA (reference sequence). The CDR3 spans 13 residues. Trimming shortened V by 3 bases and J by 5 bases, and 14 bases separated the two germline ends. CDR3 sequence reads: CSARGPHLDEQYF. The CDR3 bases are TGCAGTGCTAGGGGCCCGCATCTCGACGAGCAGTACTTC.

The rearrangement links TRBV18 to TRBJ1-3; tentatively, D is TRBD1 (5 bases). CDR1 is KGHSH, CDR2 LQKENI, per germline. This CDR3 is built from 14 residues. V was shortened by 2 bases and J by 1 base, with 6 bases between the two germline ends. CDR3 nucleotides: TGTGCCAGCTCACCAGAGGGGTCTGGAAACACCATATATTTT. This gives the protein CASSPEGSGNTIYF.

The chain is built from TRBV4-1 and TRBJ2-5; no clear D gene. The CDR3 covers 15 residues. The V gene's germline CDR1 is MGHRA and CDR2 YSYEKL. Trimming took 2 bases from V and 0 from J, leaving 10 bases between them. This CDR3 is CASSQMTEDQETQYF. CDR3 in DNA: TGCGCCAGCAGCCAAATGACCGAGGACCAAGAGACCCAGTACTTC.

This clonotype has a count of ten or more. V is TRBV12-3 or TRBV12-4 and J is TRBJ1-1; D remains ambiguous. The CDR3 is 11 residues long. Trimming shortened V by 1 base and J by 11 bases, and 8 bases separated the two germline ends. CDR3 in amino acids: CASSLGVIAFF. CDR3 coding DNA: TGTGCCAGCAGTTTAGGGGTGATCGCTTTCTTT.

This clonotype turned up a few times. The chain is built from TRBV6-2 or TRBV6-3 and TRBJ2-3; TRBD1 or TRBD2 may be the D gene (5 bases each). The CDR3 spans 14 residues. Germline V lookup: CDR1 MNHEY, CDR2 SVGEGT. V shed 1 base and J shed 4 bases, with 9 bases lying between them. The CDR3, as DNA: TGTGCCAGCAGTTACTTCCAGGGAGCAGATACGCAGTATTTT. It is translated as CASSYFQGADTQYF.

This clonotype was recorded a few times. V gene TRBV29-1 combines with J gene TRBJ1-1; 8 bases match TRBD1. The trim removed 7 bases at V and 1 base at J, leaving 5 bases unmatched. This CDR3 contains 13 residues. Looked up from germline, CDR1 is SQVTM and CDR2 is ANQGSEA. The chain's CDR3 is CSGRTGRNTEAFF. As DNA, the CDR3 is TGCAGCGGCCGGACAGGGAGGAACACTGAAGCTTTCTTT.

The V and J genes are TRBV29-1 and TRBJ2-2; no clear D. Per the germline V gene, CDR1 is SQVTM and CDR2 is ANQGSEA. The CDR3 covers 14 residues. V was cut by 4 bases and J by 7 bases, with 16 bases left in between. In nucleotides, the CDR3 is TGCAGCGTTGCGAGTGGCGTCGCAGGCGGGGAGCTGTTTTTT. It encodes CSVASGVAGGELFF.

The J gene is TRBJ1-1, the V gene TRBV5-5; D gene ambiguous. CDR1 is SGHKS and CDR2 is YYEKEE in the germline V gene (reference sequence). CDR3 length: 15 residues. V shed 5 bases and J shed 0 bases, with 14 bases lying between them. The CDR3 coding sequence is TGTGCCAGCAGTTGGGCGCAGAACCTGAACACTGAAGCTTTCTTT. Its translation is CASSWAQNLNTEAFF.

The genes are TRBV7-8 and TRBJ2-2; D is unresolved. The CDR3 covers 16 residues. CDR1 and CDR2 (germline): SGHVS, FQNEAQ. The V gene lost 4 bases and the J gene lost 0 bases, with 12 bases spanning the gap. CDR3 bases: TGTGCCAGCAGCTATGTGCTGGGTGCGAACACCGGGGAGCTGTTTTTT. Its translation is CASSYVLGANTGELFF.

This clonotype was detected only a few times. The chain recombines TRBV4-1 with TRBJ2-7; 7 bases map to TRBD2. The CDR3 covers 16 residues. The germline gives CDR1 MGHRA, CDR2 YSYEKL. V dropped 0 bases and J dropped 2; count of bases not matched to a gene: 7. The CDR3 DNA is TGCGCCAGCAGCCAAGAGTTACGAGCGGGGACCTACGAGCAGTACTTC. Encoded protein: CASSQELRAGTYEQYF.

The V call is TRBV4-3, the J call TRBJ2-4, with 8 nucleotides matching TRBD2. CDR1 LGHNA and CDR2 YSLEER come from the germline V gene. V was pared by 0 bases and J by 1 base, with 11 bases of the junction left unmatched. The CDR3 runs to 19 residues. The CDR3 bases are TGCGCCAGCAGCCAAGAGGGGACTAGGGGGGGCTCGGCCAAAAACATTCAGTACTTC. Translated, it gives CASSQEGTRGGSAKNIQYF.

This clonotype was seen only a few times. The V gene is TRBV7-2, the J gene TRBJ1-6; D ambiguous. This CDR3 is built from 12 residues. The germline V gene encodes CDR1 SGHTA and CDR2 FQGNSA. The ends were cut back, 1 base at V and 10 bases at J, with 5 bases in the middle. The CDR3 reads CASSLDFSPLHF. For the CDR3, the DNA is TGTGCCAGCAGCTTAGACTTCTCACCCCTCCACTTT.

The V and J genes are TRBV7-9 and TRBJ2-7; D possibly corresponds to TRBD2 (7 bases). Deletions cut 5 bases from V and 5 bases from J, with 19 bases between. The CDR3 totals 15 residues. Germline CDR1 is SEHNR and CDR2 is FQNEAQ (reference sequence). The DNA for the CDR3 is TGTGCCAGCAGCAAGGGGAGGGGGAGAGTCCACGAGCAGTACTTC. Its translation: CASSKGRGRVHEQYF.

This chain joins TRBV28 and TRBJ1-2; TRBD1 is a possible D gene (5 bases). V lost 8 bases and J lost 0, with 10 bases in between. The germline CDR1 and CDR2 sequences are MDHEN and SYDVKM. CDR3 size: 13 residues. In DNA, the CDR3 is TGTGCCAGCCGAGAGGGACCTAACTATGGCTACACCTTC. Encoded protein: CASREGPNYGYTF.